Each of the 24 T cell receptor beta chains below was sequenced from the same sample in a study of CD8 T cells in Susac syndrome. Random hexamers were used to reverse transcribe an amount of roughly 0.5 to 1 ug RNA. TCRdb re-derived calls from the immunoSEQ multiplex PCR reads in MiXCR, one entry per CDR3 protein. The table has 150,000 to 200,000 distinct CDR3 sequences, around 94% seen once. Source material: CD4+ T cells from PBMCs. All receptors come from a human donor in good health.

The genes are TRBV12-3 or TRBV12-4 and TRBJ1-5; no clear D gene. The V end was cut by 5 bases, the J end by 2 bases, with 7 bases between. CDR3 length equals 13 residues. The CDR3 here is CASSGAGNQPQHF. Written as DNA, the CDR3 is TGTGCCAGCAGTGGCGCAGGCAATCAGCCCCAGCATTTT.

V usage is TRBV4-1 and J usage is TRBJ1-4, with 8 bases identical to TRBD1. The CDR3 sequence is 17 residues long. Germline CDR1 and CDR2: MGHRA and YSYEKL. V dropped 4 bases and J dropped 3; count of bases not matched to a gene: 10. The CDR3 here is CASSPNRDRTANEKLFF. CDR3 coding DNA: TGCGCCAGCAGCCCAAACCGGGACAGGACAGCTAATGAAAAACTGTTTTTT.

The rearrangement uses TRBV30 and TRBJ2-5, with D hard to call. The CDR3 covers 13 residues. V was trimmed by 0 bases and J by 3 bases, leaving 8 bases between them. Germline CDR1 reads GTSNPN; CDR2 reads SVGIG (reference sequence). The CDR3 DNA is TGTGCCTGGAGTGTGACTCCGGAAGAGACCCAGTACTTC. It yields the protein CAWSVTPEETQYF. Looking up the rest from reference TRBV30 and TRBJ2-5 gives the full variable domain: SQTIHQWPATLVQPVGSPLSLECTVEGTSNPNLYWYRQAAGRGLQLLFYSVGIGQISSEVPQNLSASRPQDRQFILSSKKLLLSDSGFYLCAWSVTPEETQYFGPGTRLLVL.

This chain connects TRBV14 to TRBJ1-4; D is unclear. Germline assignment: CDR1 SGHDN and CDR2 FVKESK. V lost 4 bases and J lost 6, with 9 bases in between. The length of the CDR3 is 13 residues. The CDR3 sequence is CASSRAYDEKLFF. In DNA, the CDR3 is TGTGCCAGCAGCCGCGCTTACGATGAAAAACTGTTTTTT.

The chain uses TRBV10-3 and TRBJ2-5; 7 positions agree with TRBD2. The CDR3 totals 14 residues. Germline V gene sequence: CDR1 ENHRY, CDR2 SYGVKD. Unmatched junction bases numbered 2, after V lost 4 bases and J lost 0 bases. The CDR3 DNA reads TGTGCCATCAGTGGCGGGGGACACCAAGAGACCCAGTACTTC. It specifies CAISGGGHQETQYF.

V usage is TRBV20-1 and J usage is TRBJ2-5; D gene ambiguous. The CDR3 is 13 residues long. V lost 3 bases to trimming and J lost 3 bases, with 11 bases between them. Germline-derived CDR1 and CDR2 are DFQATT and SNEGSKA (reference sequence). CDR3 nucleotide sequence: TGCAGTGCTAGCCGGACCGGAAAAGAGACCCAGTACTTC. Amino acid sequence: CSASRTGKETQYF.

This rearrangement joins TRBV5-6 to TRBJ1-1; D may be TRBD1 (6 bases). V dropped 3 bases and J dropped 8 bases, with 17 bases sitting between them. CDR3 size: 14 residues. Germline V gene data show CDR1 as SGHDT and CDR2 as YYEEEE. CDR3 amino acids: CASSWRDTDPEAFF. The CDR3 coding sequence is TGTGCCAGCAGCTGGCGGGACACCGATCCCGAAGCTTTCTTT.

The chain is built from TRBV9 and TRBJ2-1, with TRBD2 matching 8 bases. Germline V lookup: CDR1 SGDLS, CDR2 YYNGEE. Losses at the gene ends were 0 bases for V and 4 bases for J; bases not matched to a gene: 6. The CDR3 runs 16 residues. The CDR3 DNA sequence: TGTGCCAGCAGCGTAGGGAGGGGACTAGGGTACAATGAGCAGTTCTTC. It encodes CASSVGRGLGYNEQFF.

This clonotype occurred once. The chain is built from TRBV6-5 and TRBJ1-2, with D unclear. V was cut by 6 bases and J by 0 bases, with 14 bases left in between. This CDR3 region has 15 residues. Germline CDR1 MNHEY, CDR2 SVGAGI. The CDR3 sequence is CASSPRLGANYGYTF. Here the CDR3 DNA reads TGTGCCAGCAGCCCCCGACTGGGAGCTAACTATGGCTACACCTTC.

This chain connects TRBV30 to TRBJ2-5, with a weak D call TRBD1 (5 bases). V was pared by 0 bases and J by 5 bases, with 10 bases between. Germline CDR1 and CDR2: GTSNPN and SVGIG (reference sequence). The CDR3 spans 13 residues. The CDR3 bases are TGTGCCTGGAGTGTTGGGGCGAAGGAGACCCAGTACTTC. Residues: CAWSVGAKETQYF.

This clonotype occurred a few times. The rearrangement uses TRBV7-9 and TRBJ2-3, with 7 bases fitting TRBD2. The CDR3 totals 12 residues. Germline loops: CDR1 SEHNR, CDR2 FQNEAQ (reference sequence). V gave up 3 bases and J gave up 9 bases; unmatched junction bases: 3. In nucleotides, the CDR3 is TGTGCCAGCAGCTTCGGGGGGAAGACGCAGTATTTT. Its translation is CASSFGGKTQYF.

CDR3 DNA sequence: TGTGCCAGCTCACCAAGCCAGGGCATTTCCGAGCAGTACTTC. The encoded protein is CASSPSQGISEQYF. This sequence joins TRBV18 and TRBJ2-7, with D possibly matching TRBD1 (5 bases). The CDR3 consists of 14 residues. Trimming stripped 2 bases from V and 6 bases from J, with 14 bases between. Germline CDR1 and CDR2: KGHSH and LQKENI. Based on the CDR3 plus reference TRBV18 and TRBJ2-7, the full variable domain is NAGVMQNPRHLVRRRGQEARLRCSPMKGHSHVYWYRQLPEEGLKFMVYLQKENIIDESGMPKERFSAEFPKEGPSILRIQQVVRGDSAAYFCASSPSQGISEQYFGPGTRLTVT.

The chain uses TRBV29-1 and TRBJ2-7; D gene unclear. The CDR3 has 13 amino acids. Germline V gives CDR1 SQVTM, CDR2 ANQGSEA. The germline V and J ends were trimmed by 3 bases and 2 bases, with 11 bases remaining between them. CDR3: CSVEASSPYEQYF. In DNA, the CDR3 is TGCAGCGTTGAGGCCAGCTCACCCTACGAGCAGTACTTC.

This clonotype showed up just once. V and J are TRBV7-9 and TRBJ1-2; no clear D. The CDR3 spans 11 residues. Trimming shortened V by 0 bases and J by 7 bases, and 3 bases separated the two germline ends. In germline, CDR1 is SEHNR, CDR2 FQNEAQ (reference sequence). The CDR3 DNA reads TGTGCCAGCAGCTTAGCCCTTGGCTACACCTTC. It codes for CASSLALGYTF.

The gene calls are TRBV20-1 and TRBJ1-6; D unresolved. CDR1 and CDR2 (germline): DFQATT, SNEGSKA (reference sequence). V shed 0 bases and J shed 1 base, with 13 bases lying between them. This CDR3 spans 17 amino acids. CDR3 residues: CSARDLAGGSYNSPLHF. CDR3 nucleotide sequence: TGCAGTGCTAGAGATCTCGCAGGAGGGTCCTATAATTCACCCCTCCACTTT.

The chain combines TRBV5-8 with TRBJ1-6, with D possibly being TRBD1 (6 bases). The CDR3 consists of 14 residues. The germline V and J ends were trimmed by 4 bases and 7 bases, with 12 bases remaining between them. Germline V lookup: CDR1 SGHTS, CDR2 YDEGEE. CDR3 in DNA: TGTGCCAGCAGCGTCACAGGGTTAAATTCACCCCTCCACTTT. Amino acid sequence: CASSVTGLNSPLHF.

The V call is TRBV3-1, the J call TRBJ1-6; a possible D gene is TRBD1 (6 bases). Germline CDR1 is LGHDT and CDR2 is YNNKEL (reference sequence). The CDR3 spans 14 residues. The V end lost 1 base, the J end lost 8 bases, and 9 bases lay between the germline ends. The CDR3 reads CASSQGTVHSPLHF. The CDR3 nucleotides read TGTGCCAGCAGCCAAGGGACAGTTCATTCACCCCTCCACTTT.

The count of this clonotype is one. The V and J genes are TRBV20-1 and TRBJ2-5; no definite D call. The CDR3 is 11 amino acids. In germline, CDR1 is DFQATT, CDR2 SNEGSKA (reference sequence). Between the trimmed V and J ends, which lost 6 bases and 4 bases, there was a span of 9 bases. As DNA, the CDR3 is TGCAGTGCGGGCTGGGGAGAGACCCAGTACTTC. This gives the protein CSAGWGETQYF.

The chain links TRBV5-1 to TRBJ2-5, with unresolved D. Trimming pared 0 bases from V and 2 bases from J, leaving 8 bases between. The CDR3 covers 14 residues. Germline V gene lookup returns CDR1 SGHRS and CDR2 YFSETQ. The CDR3 coding sequence is TGCGCCAGCAGCTTGGGGTGGCAGCAAGAGACCCAGTACTTC. This codes for CASSLGWQQETQYF.

The rearrangement links TRBV3-1 to TRBJ2-5; TRBD1 might be the D (5 bases). Germline CDR1 reads LGHDT; CDR2 reads YNNKEL (reference sequence). The CDR3 is 12 amino acids. Trimming removed 6 bases from V and 9 bases from J, with 14 bases in between. The CDR3 region has the DNA TGTGCCAGCAGTCAGGGAATCCGGGCCCAGTACTTC. This translates into CASSQGIRAQYF.

This chain uses TRBV7-9 with TRBJ2-3, with 8 bases fitting TRBD2. Looked up from germline, CDR1 is SEHNR and CDR2 is FQNEAQ (reference sequence). The CDR3 runs 17 residues. J lost 0 bases, V lost 6 bases, and 11 bases had no gene match. The CDR3 bases are TGTGCCAGCAGTCGAACCAAAGCGGGGGCCAGCACAGATACGCAGTATTTT. This translates into CASSRTKAGASTDTQYF.

The rearrangement uses TRBV7-9 and TRBJ1-5; TRBD1 aligns across 10 bases. V lost 5 bases to trimming and J lost 0 bases; unmatched junction nucleotides: 4. Germline CDR1 reads SEHNR; CDR2 reads FQNEAQ (reference sequence). The CDR3 consists of 16 residues. The chain's CDR3 is CASSQGQGSSNQPQHF. CDR3 coding DNA: TGTGCCAGCAGCCAGGGACAGGGGAGTAGCAATCAGCCCCAGCATTTT. The whole variable domain, remainder taken from reference TRBV7-9 and TRBJ1-5, is DTGVSQNPRHKITKRGQNVTFRCDPISEHNRLYWYRQTLGQGPEFLTYFQNEAQLEKSRLLSDRFSAERPKGSFSTLEIQRTEQGDSAMYLCASSQGQGSSNQPQHFGDGTRLSIL.

The gene calls are TRBV9 and TRBJ2-1; TRBD2 aligns across 13 bases. J was trimmed by 8 bases and V by 2 bases; bases with no gene match: 4. Germline V lookup: CDR1 SGDLS, CDR2 YYNGEE. The CDR3 contains 15 residues. The CDR3 reads CASSVTSGGIDEQFF. The CDR3 coding sequence is TGTGCCAGCAGCGTGACTAGCGGGGGGATCGATGAGCAGTTCTTC. The full variable domain, rest sourced from reference TRBV9 and TRBJ2-1, is DSGVTQTPKHLITATGQRVTLRCSPRSGDLSVYWYQQSLDQGLQFLIQYYNGEERAKGNILERFSAQQFPDLHSELNLSSLELGDSALYFCASSVTSGGIDEQFFGPGTRLTVL.

The V call is TRBV6-1, the J call TRBJ1-5; D gene uncertain. The V end was cut by 1 base, the J end by 3 bases, with 10 bases between. This CDR3 spans 15 amino acids. The germline V gene has CDR1 MNHNS and CDR2 SASEGT. CDR3: CASSEVGGNNQPQHF. The CDR3 coding sequence is TGTGCCAGCAGTGAAGTTGGCGGAAACAATCAGCCCCAGCATTTT.